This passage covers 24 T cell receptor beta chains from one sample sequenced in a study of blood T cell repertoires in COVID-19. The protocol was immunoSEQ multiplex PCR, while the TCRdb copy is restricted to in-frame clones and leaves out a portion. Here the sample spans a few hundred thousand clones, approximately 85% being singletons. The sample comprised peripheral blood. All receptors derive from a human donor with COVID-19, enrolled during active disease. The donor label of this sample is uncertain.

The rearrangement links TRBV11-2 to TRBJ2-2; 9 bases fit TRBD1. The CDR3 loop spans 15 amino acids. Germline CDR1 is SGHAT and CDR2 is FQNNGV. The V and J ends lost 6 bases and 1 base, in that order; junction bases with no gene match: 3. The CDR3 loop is CASRGTGWNTGELFF. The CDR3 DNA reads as TGTGCCAGCAGAGGGACAGGGTGGAACACCGGGGAGCTGTTTTTT.

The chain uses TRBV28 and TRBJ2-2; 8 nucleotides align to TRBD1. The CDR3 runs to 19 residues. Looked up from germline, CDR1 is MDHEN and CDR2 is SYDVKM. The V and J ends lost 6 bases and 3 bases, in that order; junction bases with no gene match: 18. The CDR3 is CASRLPGGSLEWDTGELFF. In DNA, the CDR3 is TGTGCCAGCAGGCTTCCAGGGGGCAGCCTGGAGTGGGACACCGGGGAGCTGTTTTTT. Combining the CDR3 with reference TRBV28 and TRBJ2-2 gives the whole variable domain DVKVTQSSRYLVKRTGEKVFLECVQDMDHENMFWYRQDPGLGLRLIYFSYDVKMKEKGDIPEGYSVSREKKERFSLILESASTNQTSMYLCASRLPGGSLEWDTGELFFGEGSRLTVL.

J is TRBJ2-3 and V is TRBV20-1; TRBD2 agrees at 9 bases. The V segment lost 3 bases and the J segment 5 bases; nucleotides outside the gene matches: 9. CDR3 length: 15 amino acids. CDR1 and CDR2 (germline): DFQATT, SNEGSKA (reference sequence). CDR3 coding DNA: TGCAGTGCTAGTAGGCTAGCGGGAAATCAAGATACGCAGTATTTT. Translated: CSASRLAGNQDTQYF.

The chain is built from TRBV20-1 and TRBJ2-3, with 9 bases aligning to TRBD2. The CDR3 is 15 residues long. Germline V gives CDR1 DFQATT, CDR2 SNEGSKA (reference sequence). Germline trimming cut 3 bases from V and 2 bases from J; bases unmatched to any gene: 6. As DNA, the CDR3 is TGCAGTGCTAGTCCGACTAGCGGCTTCACAGATACGCAGTATTTT. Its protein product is CSASPTSGFTDTQYF.

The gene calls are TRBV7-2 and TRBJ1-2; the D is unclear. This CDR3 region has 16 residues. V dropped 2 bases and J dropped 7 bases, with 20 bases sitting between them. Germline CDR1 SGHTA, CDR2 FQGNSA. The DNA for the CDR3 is TGTGCCAGCAGCTTATTGAGTATATCAGTTCGCGGTGGCTACACCTTC. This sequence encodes CASSLLSISVRGGYTF.

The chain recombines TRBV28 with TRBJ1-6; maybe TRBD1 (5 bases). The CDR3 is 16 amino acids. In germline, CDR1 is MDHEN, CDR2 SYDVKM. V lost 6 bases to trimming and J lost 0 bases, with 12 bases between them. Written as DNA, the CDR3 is TGTGCCAGCAGCCCTGGGGGGGTCTCCTATAATTCACCCCTCCACTTT. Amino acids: CASSPGGVSYNSPLHF. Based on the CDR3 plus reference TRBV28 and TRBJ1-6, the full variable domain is DVKVTQSSRYLVKRTGEKVFLECVQDMDHENMFWYRQDPGLGLRLIYFSYDVKMKEKGDIPEGYSVSREKKERFSLILESASTNQTSMYLCASSPGGVSYNSPLHFGNGTRLTVT.

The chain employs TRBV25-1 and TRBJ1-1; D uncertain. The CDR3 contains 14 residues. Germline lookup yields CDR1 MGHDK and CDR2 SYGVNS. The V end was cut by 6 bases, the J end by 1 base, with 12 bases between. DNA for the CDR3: TGTGCCAGCAGCCATTACTTAAGGAACACTGAAGCTTTCTTT. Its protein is CASSHYLRNTEAFF.

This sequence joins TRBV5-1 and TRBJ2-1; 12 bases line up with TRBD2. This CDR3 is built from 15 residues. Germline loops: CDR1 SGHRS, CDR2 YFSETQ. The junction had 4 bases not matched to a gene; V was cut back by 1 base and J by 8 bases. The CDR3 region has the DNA TGCGCCAGCAGCTTGTTGAGACTAGCGGGAGATGAGCAGTTCTTC. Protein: CASSLLRLAGDEQFF.

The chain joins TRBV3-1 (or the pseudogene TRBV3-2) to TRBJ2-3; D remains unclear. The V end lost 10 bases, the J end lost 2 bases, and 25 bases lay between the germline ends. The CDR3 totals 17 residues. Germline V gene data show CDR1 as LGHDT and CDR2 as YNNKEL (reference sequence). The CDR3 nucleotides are TGTGCCATCCACCCCCCCTCGTCGCGAGGAGTCACAGATACGCAGTATTTT. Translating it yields CAIHPPSSRGVTDTQYF.

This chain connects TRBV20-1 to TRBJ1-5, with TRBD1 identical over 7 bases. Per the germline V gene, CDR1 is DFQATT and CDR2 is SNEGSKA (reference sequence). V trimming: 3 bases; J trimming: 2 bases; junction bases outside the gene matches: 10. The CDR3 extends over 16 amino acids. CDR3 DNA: TGCAGTGCTAGTTCCCTAGGGGGCTGGGGCAATCAGCCCCAGCATTTT. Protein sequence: CSASSLGGWGNQPQHF.

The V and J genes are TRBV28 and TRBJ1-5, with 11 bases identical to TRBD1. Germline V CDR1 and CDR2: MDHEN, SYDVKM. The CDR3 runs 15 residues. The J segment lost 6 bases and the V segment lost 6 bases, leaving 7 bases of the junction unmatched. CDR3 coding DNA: TGTGCCAGCAGGGCATCCGGGACAGGGGGTCAGCCCCAGCATTTT. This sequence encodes CASRASGTGGQPQHF.

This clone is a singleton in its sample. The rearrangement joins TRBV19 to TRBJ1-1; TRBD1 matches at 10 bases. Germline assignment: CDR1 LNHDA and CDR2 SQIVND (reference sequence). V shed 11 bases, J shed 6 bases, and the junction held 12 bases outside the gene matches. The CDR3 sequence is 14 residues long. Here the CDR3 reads CACNRDRGFPEAFF. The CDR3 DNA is TGTGCCTGTAACCGGGACAGGGGTTTCCCTGAAGCTTTCTTT.

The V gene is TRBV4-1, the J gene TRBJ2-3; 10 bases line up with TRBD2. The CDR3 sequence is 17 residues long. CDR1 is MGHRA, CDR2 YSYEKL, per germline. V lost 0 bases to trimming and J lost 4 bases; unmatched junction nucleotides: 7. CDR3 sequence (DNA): TGCGCCAGCAGCCAAGACCCAGGAGCGGGAGGGGCAGATACGCAGTATTTT. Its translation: CASSQDPGAGGADTQYF.

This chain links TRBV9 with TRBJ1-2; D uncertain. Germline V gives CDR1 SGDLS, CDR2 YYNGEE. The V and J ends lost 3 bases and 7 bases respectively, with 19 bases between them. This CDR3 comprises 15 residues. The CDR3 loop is CASSAGASILGGYTF. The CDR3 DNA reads TGTGCCAGCAGCGCCGGAGCGTCGATTCTGGGTGGCTACACCTTC.

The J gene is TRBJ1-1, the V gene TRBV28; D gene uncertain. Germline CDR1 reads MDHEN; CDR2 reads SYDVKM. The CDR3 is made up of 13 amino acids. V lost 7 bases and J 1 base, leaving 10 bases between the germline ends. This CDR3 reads CASTTSKNTEAFF. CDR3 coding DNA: TGTGCCAGCACCACCTCTAAGAACACTGAAGCTTTCTTT.

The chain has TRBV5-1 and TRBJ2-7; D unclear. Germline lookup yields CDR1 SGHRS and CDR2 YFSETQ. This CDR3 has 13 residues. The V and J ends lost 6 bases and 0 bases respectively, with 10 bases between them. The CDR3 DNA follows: TGCGCCAGCAAGGCAGGTACCTCCTACGAGCAGTACTTC. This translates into CASKAGTSYEQYF.

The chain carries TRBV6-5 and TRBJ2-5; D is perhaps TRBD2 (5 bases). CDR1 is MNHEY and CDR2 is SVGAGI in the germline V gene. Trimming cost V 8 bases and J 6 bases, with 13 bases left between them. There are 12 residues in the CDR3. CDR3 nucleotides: TGTGCCAGCGAGGGTGTCGAAAAGACCCAGTACTTC. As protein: CASEGVEKTQYF.

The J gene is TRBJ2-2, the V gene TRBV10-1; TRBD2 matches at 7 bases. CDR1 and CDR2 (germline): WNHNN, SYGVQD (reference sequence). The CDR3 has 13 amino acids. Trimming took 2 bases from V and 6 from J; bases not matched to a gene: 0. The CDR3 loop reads CASSERGAGELFF. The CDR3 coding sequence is TGCGCCAGCAGTGAGCGGGGGGCCGGGGAGCTGTTTTTT.

CDR3 bases: TGCGCCAGCGGACTCCAGAGGGGGAGGGACGAAGAGACCCAGTACTTC. Translation gives CASGLQRGRDEETQYF. The rearrangement links TRBV5-1 to TRBJ2-5, with a tentative D call TRBD2 (7 bases). Germline CDR1 and CDR2: SGHRS and YFSETQ. This CDR3 contains 16 residues. The V gene lost 7 bases and the J gene lost 3 bases, with 22 bases spanning the gap. The whole variable domain, filled in from reference TRBV5-1 and TRBJ2-5, reads KAGVTQTPRYLIKTRGQQVTLSCSPISGHRSVSWYQQTPGQGLQFLFEYFSETQRNKGNFPGRFSGRQFSNSRSEMNVSTLELGDSALYLCASGLQRGRDEETQYFGPGTRLLVL.

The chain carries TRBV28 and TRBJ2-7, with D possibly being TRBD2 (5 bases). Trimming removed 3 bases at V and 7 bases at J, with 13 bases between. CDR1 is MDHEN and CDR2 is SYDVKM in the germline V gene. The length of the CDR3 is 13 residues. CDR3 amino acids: CASSFPTRGEQYF. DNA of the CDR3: TGTGCCAGCAGTTTCCCTACCCGGGGTGAGCAGTACTTC.

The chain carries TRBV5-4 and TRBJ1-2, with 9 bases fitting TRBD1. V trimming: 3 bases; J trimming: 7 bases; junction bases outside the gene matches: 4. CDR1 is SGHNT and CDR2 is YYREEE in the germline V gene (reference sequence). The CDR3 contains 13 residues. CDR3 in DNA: TGTGCCAGCAGCTGGGGACAGGGTGGTGGCTACACCTTC. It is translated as CASSWGQGGGYTF.

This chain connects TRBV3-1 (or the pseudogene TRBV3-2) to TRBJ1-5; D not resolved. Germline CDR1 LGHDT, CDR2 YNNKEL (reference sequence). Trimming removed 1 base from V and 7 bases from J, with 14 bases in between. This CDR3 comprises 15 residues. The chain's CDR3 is CASSQARISGQPQHF. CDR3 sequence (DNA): TGTGCCAGCAGCCAAGCCCGCATCTCCGGGCAGCCCCAGCATTTT.

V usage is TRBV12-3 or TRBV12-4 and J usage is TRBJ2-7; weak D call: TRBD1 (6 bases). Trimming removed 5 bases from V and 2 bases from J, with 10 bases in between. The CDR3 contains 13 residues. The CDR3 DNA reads TGTGCCAGCAGTCACAGGGTCACCTACGAGCAGTACTTC. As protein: CASSHRVTYEQYF.

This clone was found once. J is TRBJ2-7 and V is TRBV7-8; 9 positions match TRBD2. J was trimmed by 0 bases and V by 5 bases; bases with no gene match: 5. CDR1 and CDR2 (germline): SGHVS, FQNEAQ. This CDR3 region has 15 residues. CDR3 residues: CASSRLAVNSYEQYF. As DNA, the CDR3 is TGTGCCAGCAGCCGACTAGCGGTTAACTCCTACGAGCAGTACTTC.